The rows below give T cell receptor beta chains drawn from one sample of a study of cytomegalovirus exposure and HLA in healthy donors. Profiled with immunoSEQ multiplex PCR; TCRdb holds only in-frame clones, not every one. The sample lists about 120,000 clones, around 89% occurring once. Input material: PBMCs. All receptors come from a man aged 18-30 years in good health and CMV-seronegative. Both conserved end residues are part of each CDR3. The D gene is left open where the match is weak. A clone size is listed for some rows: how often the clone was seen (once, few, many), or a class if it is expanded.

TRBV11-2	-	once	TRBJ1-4	CASSLWGGGTNEKLFF	TGTGCCAGCAGCTTATGGGGCGGAGGGACTAATGAAAAACTGTTTTTT
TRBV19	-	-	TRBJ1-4	CASSWGTGANEKLFF	TGTGCCAGTAGTTGGGGGACTGGCGCAAATGAAAAACTGTTTTTT
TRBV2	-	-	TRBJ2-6	CASSELRVQGSGANVLTF	TGTGCCAGCAGTGAACTCAGGGTTCAGGGCTCTGGGGCCAACGTCCTGACTTTC
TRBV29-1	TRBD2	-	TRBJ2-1	CSVEDPNSGRVVYNEQFF	TGCAGCGTTGAAGACCCGAATAGCGGGAGGGTGGTCTACAATGAGCAGTTCTTC
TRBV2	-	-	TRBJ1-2	CASRLPSRAGGYTF	TGTGCCAGCCGACTCCCTAGCCGGGCTGGTGGCTACACCTTC
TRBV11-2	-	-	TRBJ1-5	CASSSVGGQRNQPQHF	TGTGCCAGCAGCTCCGTGGGTGGGCAGCGGAATCAGCCCCAGCATTTT
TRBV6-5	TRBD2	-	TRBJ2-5	CASSYSKASGIGTQYF	TGTGCCAGCAGTTACTCGAAGGCTAGCGGTATTGGGACCCAGTACTTC
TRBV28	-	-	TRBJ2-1	CASRAQRQNNEQFF	TGTGCCAGCAGGGCCCAGCGGCAGAACAATGAGCAGTTCTTC
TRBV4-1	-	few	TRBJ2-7	CASSQGGRSSYEQYF	TGCGCCAGCAGCCAGGGGGGACGGAGCTCCTACGAGCAGTACTTC
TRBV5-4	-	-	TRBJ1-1	CASSFPENTEAFF	TGTGCCAGCAGCTTCCCAGAGAACACTGAAGCTTTCTTT
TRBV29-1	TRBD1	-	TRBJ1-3	CSGKRQGAKNGNTIYF	TGCAGCGGCAAACGGCAGGGGGCGAAAAATGGAAACACCATATATTTT
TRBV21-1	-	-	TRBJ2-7	CASSKEDRENFGFEQYF	TGTGCCAGCAGCAAAGAGGACAGAGAAAATTTCGGATTTGAGCAGTACTTC
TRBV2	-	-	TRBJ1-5	CASGRVRNQPQHF	TGTGCCAGCGGTCGCGTACGCAATCAGCCCCAGCATTTT
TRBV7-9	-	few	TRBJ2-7	CASSLLDRTSYEQYF	TGTGCCAGCAGCTTACTCGACAGGACCTCCTACGAGCAGTACTTC
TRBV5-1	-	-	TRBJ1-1	CASSKSSGGGTEAFF	TGCGCCAGCAGCAAATCGAGCGGCGGGGGCACTGAAGCTTTCTTT
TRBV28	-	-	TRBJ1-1	CASKMEGMNTEAFF	TGTGCCAGCAAAATGGAGGGCATGAACACTGAAGCTTTCTTT
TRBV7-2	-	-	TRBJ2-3	CASSFRTDTQYF	TGTGCCAGCAGCTTTCGGACAGATACGCAGTATTTT
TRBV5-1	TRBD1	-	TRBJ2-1	CASSQGQGLYNEQFF	TGCGCCAGCAGCCAGGGACAGGGGCTCTACAATGAGCAGTTCTTC
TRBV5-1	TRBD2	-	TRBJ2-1	CASTKTSGSYNEQFF	TGCGCCAGCACCAAGACTAGCGGATCCTACAATGAGCAGTTCTTC
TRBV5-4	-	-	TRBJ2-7	CASSLQGGVYEQYF	TGTGCCAGCAGCTTGCAGGGGGGCGTCTACGAGCAGTACTTC
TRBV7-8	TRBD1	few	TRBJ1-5	CASSRGQGGGQPQHF	TGTGCCAGCAGCAGGGGACAGGGAGGCGGGCAGCCCCAGCATTTT
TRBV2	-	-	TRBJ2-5	CASSVRREQETQYF	TGTGCCAGCAGTGTCCGTAGAGAACAAGAGACCCAGTACTTC
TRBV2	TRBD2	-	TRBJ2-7	CASSLAGPYEQYF	TGTGCCAGCAGTCTAGCGGGACCCTACGAGCAGTACTTC